This TCR beta chain comes out of a study of blood T cell repertoires in COVID-19 (dated by TCRdb to 2019 to 2021). Study-wide context: Samples from collaborators originated in the United States, Italy and Spain and spanned both the acute and convalescent phases of COVID-19. Sample metadata almost always included a de-identified subject ID, COVID-19 status, age in years and sex. The repertoires were made available in a free public database intended to serve as a resource for research on the immune response to SARS-CoV-2. Where available, HLA class I and class II types were taken from metadata supplied by the sample provider and were not determined by assay-based typing. The prospective study material was composed of cDNA or gDNA derived from T cells, B-cell-depleted T cells, or PBMCs. Subjects who had been exposed to COVID-19, were actively infected with it, or had recovered from it provided the deeply sampled blood TCRbeta repertoires that made up the dataset. The samples were drawn from two sources: the first 160 participants of the ongoing ImmuneRACE study, and 1,000 to 1,500 subjects contributed by 6 global collaborators. Broad study findings and their caveats: How much clinical and demographic metadata was included differed by source and by participant, and the metadata was provided uncurated.

Whole blood was collected in K2EDTA tubes by collaborating institutions according to the institutions' own protocols. Collaborator samples were shipped for TCRbeta analysis as frozen whole blood, isolated PBMCs, or DNA extracted from either sample type. TCRbeta CDR3 regions were amplified from genomic DNA by means of the immunoSEQ Assay, a bias-controlled multiplex PCR. The authors' analysis ran thus. The number of nucleated cells in each sample was estimated from the amplification of reference gene primers within the assay. To quantify the absolute abundance of each unique TCRbeta CDR3 rearrangement, sequence reads were collapsed and filtered. For each sample, productive Simpson clonality was calculated by taking the square root of Simpson's diversity index across productive rearrangements. TCRdb took over this immuneACCESS table, retaining in-frame rearrangements with V and J assigned. Such tables are incomplete; in checked studies, under half of the missing clones stem from an unresolved V gene, and the remainder is unexplained. V, J and clone size are taken as reported in that table, and D and trimming were inferred from the DNA itself. The sample table lists about 180,000 clones, 75% to 90% of them with a count of one. Clones ranked in the top ten supply more than 3% of the sample.

Comments on this clone: Its antigen specificity is not known. Base quality data are lacking; no much larger clone is found one base away.

Cut back by 2 bases and 6 bases, the V and J ends lie 10 bases apart. The germline V gene yields SQVTM for CDR1 and ANQGSEA for CDR2. The cysteine opens and the phenylalanine closes a CDR3 of 12 amino acids. CDR3 DNA only is kept here, 36 bases in frame from base 1. The sequenced sample was peripheral blood. The V and J genes are TRBV29-1 and TRBJ1-2; the best D guess is TRBD1, with 6 bases matching. The TCR sequence derives from a man in his sixties with acute or convalescent COVID-19. The nucleotide sequence is TGCAGCGTTGAAAAAGGGGGGGATGGCTACACCTTC. Its protein is CSVEKGGDGYTF.